These T cell receptor beta chains were read from a single sample in a study of shared clonotypes between healthy human individuals. The assay was immunoSEQ multiplex PCR, and TCRdb's table has in-frame clones only and misses some. This sample has fewer than 3 million clones, with around 90% found just once. Source material: naive CD4+ T cells from PBMCs. All receptors derive from a man younger than 35 in good health. Some clones in this sample may be carry-over from other donors' samples. Both conserved end residues are part of each CDR3. D genes are given only for firm matches. Some rows mark clone size as missing; the rest say once, few, many or name a class of expanded clone.

CDR3aa	CDR3nt	d_gene	v_gene	j_gene	abundance
CASSQALNTEAFF	TGCGCCAGCAGCCAGGCACTGAACACTGAAGCTTTCTTT	.	TRBV5-1	TRBJ1-1	.
CASSPPPGHLSYEQYF	TGTGCCAGCAGTCCGCCGCCGGGACACCTCTCCTACGAGCAGTACTTC	.	TRBV7-9	TRBJ2-7	.
CAIGSGTGTYEQYF	TGTGCCATCGGTTCCGGGACAGGGACCTACGAGCAGTACTTC	TRBD1	TRBV28	TRBJ2-7	.
CAWRADRNAPLHF	TGTGCCTGGAGGGCGGACAGGAACGCACCCCTCCACTTT	TRBD1	TRBV30	TRBJ1-6	.
CASSLITGQVTEAFF	TGCGCCAGCAGCTTGATAACGGGGCAGGTGACTGAAGCTTTCTTT	.	TRBV5-1	TRBJ1-1	.
CASSLAAGGLAGELFF	TGTGCCAGCAGCTTGGCAGCGGGAGGGCTAGCCGGGGAGCTGTTTTTT	TRBD2	TRBV5-6	TRBJ2-2	.
CASSSYGTRGYEQYF	TGTGCCAGCAGTTCCTACGGGACTAGGGGCTACGAGCAGTACTTC	TRBD2	TRBV11-2	TRBJ2-7	.
CASSLLPRGYSPLHF	TGTGCCAGCAGTTTATTGCCAAGGGGGTATTCACCCCTCCACTTT	.	TRBV28	TRBJ1-6	.
CASRAASLNTEAFF	TGTGCCAGCAGAGCAGCAAGCCTGAACACTGAAGCTTTCTTT	.	TRBV2	TRBJ1-1	.
CAWTPSGSSTDTQYF	TGTGCCTGGACTCCTAGCGGGAGTAGCACAGATACGCAGTATTTT	TRBD2	TRBV30	TRBJ2-3	.
CASSEGLAGTGELFF	TGTGCCAGCAGTGAAGGCCTAGCGGGGACCGGGGAGCTGTTTTTT	TRBD2	TRBV25-1	TRBJ2-2	.
CASSSDSDTQYF	TGTGCCAGCAGTTCAGACTCCGATACGCAGTATTTT	.	TRBV27	TRBJ2-3	.
CASSPLAGASRTQYF	TGTGCCAGCAGTCCCTTAGCGGGAGCGAGTAGGACCCAGTACTTC	TRBD2	TRBV27	TRBJ2-5	.
CASTHPHLSGNTIYF	TGTGCCAGTACCCATCCTCACCTCTCTGGAAACACCATATATTTT	.	TRBV19	TRBJ1-3	.
CASQPPGSQREEFF	TGTGCCAGCCAACCCCCCGGGTCACAACGAGAGGAGTTCTTC	.	TRBV6-6	TRBJ2-1	.
CASGGHQPQHF	TGTGCCAGCGGTGGGCATCAGCCCCAGCATTTT	.	TRBV9	TRBJ1-5	few
CASNFVGGHSYEQYF	TGTGCCAGCAATTTCGTAGGCGGTCACTCCTACGAGCAGTACTTC	.	TRBV6-1	TRBJ2-7	.
CASSRLSGSGEQFF	TGTGCCAGCAGTAGGCTCAGCGGGAGCGGTGAGCAGTTCTTC	TRBD2	TRBV27	TRBJ2-1	once
CASSPRGLGNQPQHF	TGTGCCAGTAGTCCCAGGGGGCTAGGCAATCAGCCCCAGCATTTT	TRBD1	TRBV19	TRBJ1-5	few
CASSFLKGDTEAFF	TGTGCCAGCAGCTTCTTGAAGGGCGATACTGAAGCTTTCTTT	.	TRBV7-2	TRBJ1-1	.
CASSYIREDGYTF	TGTGCCAGCAGTTACATCAGGGAGGATGGCTACACCTTC	.	TRBV6-5	TRBJ1-2	few
CASSLLPQQTTDTQYF	TGTGCCAGCAGCTTATTACCGCAACAGACGACAGATACGCAGTATTTT	.	TRBV7-2	TRBJ2-3	.
CASSQAGIILHEQFF	TGTGCCAGCAGCCAAGCTGGGATCATACTCCATGAGCAGTTCTTC	.	TRBV14	TRBJ2-1	.
CASSSPGQGITGELFF	TGTGCCAGCAGTTCCCCGGGACAGGGGATCACCGGGGAGCTGTTTTTT	TRBD1	TRBV28	TRBJ2-2	.
CASSVSQNQETQYF	TGTGCCAGCAGTGTAAGTCAAAACCAAGAGACCCAGTACTTC	.	TRBV2	TRBJ2-5	.
CASSELAGSSYEQYF	TGCGCCAGCAGTGAGCTAGCGGGATCCTCCTACGAGCAGTACTTC	TRBD2	TRBV10-1	TRBJ2-7	once
CASSLFSTLNTGELFF	TGTGCCAGCAGCTTATTCTCCACCCTGAACACCGGGGAGCTGTTTTTT	.	TRBV7-2	TRBJ2-2	once
CASSEVYPGTGNQPQHF	TGTGCCAGCAGTGAAGTCTACCCGGGGACAGGCAATCAGCCCCAGCATTTT	TRBD1	TRBV6-1	TRBJ1-5	.
CASSHGPYGTQYF	TGTGCCAGCAGTCACGGGCCGTATGGGACCCAGTACTTC	.	TRBV27	TRBJ2-5	.
CAPWGESSYNEQFF	TGTGCCCCCTGGGGGGAGAGCTCCTACAATGAGCAGTTCTTC	.	TRBV9	TRBJ2-1	.
CASSLDRGYQETQYF	TGTGCCAGCAGCTTAGATCGAGGGTACCAAGAGACCCAGTACTTC	.	TRBV11-2	TRBJ2-5	.
CASSSRTSGAVSFF	TGTGCCAGCAGCTCGAGGACTAGCGGGGCGGTTTCGTTCTTC	TRBD2	TRBV5-4	TRBJ2-1	once
CASSLVGRFNTEAFF	TGTGCCAGCAGCTTAGTTGGCAGGTTTAACACTGAAGCTTTCTTT	.	TRBV7-2	TRBJ1-1	.
CASSRRGTGRTNYGYTF	TGTGCCAGCAGTAGGCGAGGGACAGGCCGCACTAACTATGGCTACACCTTC	TRBD1	TRBV28	TRBJ1-2	.
CASSGNRENTIYF	TGTGCCAGCAGCGGAAACAGGGAAAACACCATATATTTT	.	TRBV5-5	TRBJ1-3	.
CASSSLGGEGEKLFF	TGTGCCAGCAGTTCTCTGGGAGGGGAGGGAGAAAAACTGTTTTTT	.	TRBV27	TRBJ1-4	.
CASSQESTTGELFF	TGTGCCAGCAGCCAAGAGAGTACGACCGGGGAGCTGTTTTTT	.	TRBV14	TRBJ2-2	.
CAWSRQGDQPQHF	TGTGCCTGGAGTCGGCAGGGGGATCAGCCCCAGCATTTT	TRBD1	TRBV30	TRBJ1-5	few
CAWTRRIAGEYEQYF	TGTGCCTGGACTAGGAGAATAGCGGGAGAATACGAGCAGTACTTC	TRBD2	TRBV30	TRBJ2-7	.
CASSPGQISNQPQHF	TGTGCCAGCAGCCCTGGACAGATAAGCAATCAGCCCCAGCATTTT	.	TRBV7-9	TRBJ1-5	.
CASSPYQEMNTEAFF	TGTGCCAGCTCACCATACCAGGAAATGAACACTGAAGCTTTCTTT	.	TRBV18	TRBJ1-1	.
CASSYNGRSYEQYF	TGTGCCAGCAGTTACAACGGACGATCCTACGAGCAGTACTTC	.	TRBV6-5	TRBJ2-7	.
CASSEGWIYEQYF	TGTGCCAGCAGTGAAGGGTGGATCTACGAGCAGTACTTC	.	TRBV2	TRBJ2-7	.
CASSYSGGGSSYEQYF	TGTGCCAGCAGTTACTCGGGAGGGGGCAGCTCCTACGAGCAGTACTTC	.	TRBV6-5	TRBJ2-7	.
CASSFMGGSNYGYTF	TGTGCCAGCAGCTTCATGGGGGGAAGTAACTATGGCTACACCTTC	.	TRBV7-2	TRBJ1-2	.
CASSSRVREQFF	TGTGCCAGCAGCTCCAGGGTGAGAGAGCAGTTCTTC	.	TRBV6-7	TRBJ2-1	.
CASSLESNQPQHF	TGTGCCAGCAGCTTAGAATCGAATCAGCCCCAGCATTTT	.	TRBV7-2	TRBJ1-5	once
CASSQGSGHRSYNEQFF	TGTGCCAGCAGCCAAGGATCGGGACATCGGTCCTACAATGAGCAGTTCTTC	.	TRBV14	TRBJ2-1	.
CASSQGSGGRDQPQHF	TGTGCCAGCAGCCAAGGTTCCGGGGGTCGGGATCAGCCCCAGCATTTT	.	TRBV16	TRBJ1-5	.
CASSSASGTSFHEQFF	TGTGCCAGCAGCTCAGCTAGTGGGACTAGCTTCCATGAGCAGTTCTTC	TRBD2	TRBV7-3	TRBJ2-1	.
CASSLSGRYNEQFF	TGTGCCAGCAGCTTAAGCGGGAGGTACAATGAGCAGTTCTTC	TRBD2	TRBV7-7	TRBJ2-1	few
CASSLEQPTEAFF	TGTGCCAGCAGCTTAGAGCAGCCGACTGAAGCTTTCTTT	.	TRBV7-9	TRBJ1-1	.
CASSLQGTVNEQYF	TGTGCCAGCAGTTTGCAGGGGACCGTAAACGAGCAGTACTTC	.	TRBV27	TRBJ2-7	.
CASSLVSGFSTDTQYF	TGCGCCAGCAGCTTGGTTAGCGGGTTTAGCACAGATACGCAGTATTTT	TRBD2	TRBV5-1	TRBJ2-3	.
CASSYSRTNEQFF	TGTGCCAGCAGTTACTCAAGGACAAATGAGCAGTTCTTC	.	TRBV6-5	TRBJ2-1	.
CASSASVGAQHF	TGTGCCAGTAGTGCGTCCGTGGGAGCCCAGCATTTT	.	TRBV19	TRBJ1-5	.
CASSFSGTSSYNEQFF	TGCGCCAGCAGCTTTAGCGGGACTAGCTCCTACAATGAGCAGTTCTTC	TRBD2	TRBV5-1	TRBJ2-1	.
CASSLGMAGGYEQYF	TGTGCCAGCAGCTTAGGGATGGCGGGAGGATACGAGCAGTACTTC	TRBD2	TRBV11-2	TRBJ2-7	.
CASSAGVMNTEAFF	TGCGCCAGCAGCGCAGGGGTAATGAACACTGAAGCTTTCTTT	.	TRBV5-1	TRBJ1-1	.
CASSQGTADNQPQHF	TGTGCCAGCAGCCAAGGGACAGCGGATAATCAGCCCCAGCATTTT	TRBD1	TRBV5-6	TRBJ1-5	.